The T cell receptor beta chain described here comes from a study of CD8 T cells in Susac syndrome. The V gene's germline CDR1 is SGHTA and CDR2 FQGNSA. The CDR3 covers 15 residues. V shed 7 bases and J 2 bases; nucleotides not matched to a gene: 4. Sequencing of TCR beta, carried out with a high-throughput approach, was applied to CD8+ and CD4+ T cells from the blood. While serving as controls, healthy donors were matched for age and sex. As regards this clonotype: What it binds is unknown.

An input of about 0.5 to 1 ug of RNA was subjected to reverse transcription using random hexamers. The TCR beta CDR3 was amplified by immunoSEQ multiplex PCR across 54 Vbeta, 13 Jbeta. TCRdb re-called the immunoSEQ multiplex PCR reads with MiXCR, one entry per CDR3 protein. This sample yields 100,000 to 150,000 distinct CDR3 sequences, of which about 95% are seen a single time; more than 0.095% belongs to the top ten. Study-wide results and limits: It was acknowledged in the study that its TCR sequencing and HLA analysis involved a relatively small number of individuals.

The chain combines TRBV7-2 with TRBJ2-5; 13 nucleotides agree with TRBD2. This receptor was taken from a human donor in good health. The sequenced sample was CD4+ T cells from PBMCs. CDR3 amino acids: CASIRLAGGQETQYF. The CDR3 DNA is TGTGCCAGCATCAGACTAGCGGGAGGACAAGAGACCCAGTACTTC.